This TCR beta chain was obtained from a study of blood T cell repertoires in COVID-19. For the study at large: Acute-phase and convalescent COVID-19 samples originated in the United States, Italy and Spain. The cDNA or gDNA used as material had been derived from T cells, B-cell-depleted T cells, or PBMCs.

Per the original methods: How many nucleated cells were present was estimated from reference gene primer amplification. The method was immunoSEQ multiplex PCR; TCRdb's version includes in-frame clones alone and lacks a portion of them. The D gene and trimming were derived from the DNA, and the V and J assignments and clone size from that table. Seen here are some 46,000 clones, about 85% observed once, and the top ten hold roughly 6.7%. V was clipped by 2 bases and J by 7 bases, with 18 bases between them. The CDR3 contains 16 residues. Germline loops: CDR1 MNHEY, CDR2 SVGAGI. The rearrangement links TRBV6-5 to TRBJ2-1, with D maybe TRBD2 (6 bases). The material sequenced was peripheral blood. This clonotype was obtained from a man in his 60s with acute or convalescent COVID-19. The CDR3 DNA reads as TGTGCCAGCAGTTACGTAGCGGAGGGTCCTAGGAATGAGCAGTTCTTC. It is translated as CASSYVAEGPRNEQFF.